These T cell receptor beta chains were read from a single sample in a study of blood T cells in healthy people across ages. TCRdb processed the 5' RACE reads anew with MiXCR; each CDR3 protein has one entry. The sample lists 850,000 to 1,000,000 distinct CDR3 sequences, about 48% occurring once. The sequenced material came from blood. These receptors originate from a man aged 30 to 39 in good health. Both conserved end residues are part of each CDR3. D genes are given only for firm matches. Not every row has a clone size; where given, it reads once, few, many or a size class.

-	TRBV29-1	-	TRBJ1-1	CSVSRSSEAFF	TGCAGCGTTTCGAGGTCATCCGAAGCTTTCTTT
-	TRBV16	-	TRBJ2-7	CASSQGLVEQYF	TGTGCCAGCAGCCAAGGGCTGGTAGAGCAGTACTTC
-	TRBV12-3/TRBV12-4	-	TRBJ2-3	CASSPVDRDFMDTQYF	TGTGCCAGCAGTCCCGTTGACAGGGACTTCATGGATACGCAGTATTTT
many	TRBV6-2/TRBV6-3	-	TRBJ2-4	CASSYVWGLSSNIQYF	TGTGCCAGCAGTTACGTGTGGGGCCTCTCGTCCAACATTCAGTACTTC
-	TRBV6-1	TRBD1	TRBJ2-3	CASRSDRGQIDTQYF	TGTGCCAGCAGATCGGACAGGGGGCAAATAGATACGCAGTATTTT
few	TRBV29-1	TRBD1	TRBJ2-3	CSVGTGRTDTQYF	TGCAGCGTCGGGACAGGGAGAACAGATACGCAGTATTTT
-	TRBV4-2	-	TRBJ1-2	CASSQEVEVRRVGYTF	TGTGCCAGCAGCCAAGAGGTGGAGGTCAGGCGGGTAGGCTACACCTTC
few	TRBV12-3/TRBV12-4	-	TRBJ2-7	CASNIYPYEQYF	TGTGCCAGCAATATCTACCCCTACGAGCAGTACTTC
few	TRBV12-3/TRBV12-4	TRBD2	TRBJ2-2	CASSPGAGFNTGELFF	TGTGCCAGCAGCCCAGGAGCGGGGTTCAACACCGGGGAGCTGTTTTTT
few	TRBV7-9	-	TRBJ2-3	CASSLPTIAGGNTQYF	TGTGCCAGCAGCTTACCCACCATAGCTGGCGGGAATACGCAGTATTTT
-	TRBV5-1	-	TRBJ1-2	CASSLEVGRGASQGYTF	TGCGCCAGCAGCTTGGAGGTGGGGCGGGGGGCGTCGCAGGGCTACACCTTC
-	TRBV11-2	-	TRBJ2-3	CASSLYAGSNTDTQYF	TGTGCCAGCAGCCTCTACGCGGGATCCAACACAGATACGCAGTATTTT
-	TRBV10-3	-	TRBJ1-2	CAISDGANYGYTF	TGTGCCATCAGTGATGGGGCTAACTATGGCTACACCTTC
-	TRBV5-1	-	TRBJ2-7	CASSLNAGWSYEQYF	TGCGCCAGCAGCTTGAATGCGGGGTGGTCCTACGAGCAGTACTTC
-	TRBV6-2/TRBV6-3	-	TRBJ2-2	CASTPWGRGTGELFF	TGTGCCAGCACACCCTGGGGCCGGGGGACCGGGGAGCTGTTTTTT
-	TRBV4-3	TRBD1	TRBJ1-2	CASSQEQGPLRYGYTF	TGCGCCAGCAGCCAGGAACAGGGGCCCCTTCGCTATGGCTACACCTTC
-	TRBV4-2	TRBD1	TRBJ2-5	CASSHPGAGGLANEQYF	TGTGCCAGCAGCCACCCCGGGGCAGGGGGCCTGGCAAATGAGCAGTACTTC
-	TRBV29-1	TRBD2	TRBJ2-7	CSVRSRLADPYEQYF	TGCAGCGTTCGGTCCCGGCTAGCGGACCCCTACGAGCAGTACTTC
few	TRBV12-3/TRBV12-4	-	TRBJ2-7	CASSLGGAGEQYF	TGTGCCAGCAGTTTAGGCGGGGCCGGCGAGCAGTACTTC
-	TRBV20-1	TRBD1	TRBJ2-2	CSAPRTDRFITGELFF	TGCAGTGCTCCAAGAACGGACAGGTTTATCACCGGGGAGCTGTTTTTT
few	TRBV5-1	-	TRBJ2-5	CASKQMETQYF	TGCGCCAGCAAACAAATGGAGACCCAGTACTTC
-	TRBV10-3	-	TRBJ2-7	CASTNPGSYEQYF	TGTGCCTCTACCAACCCCGGGAGCTATGAGCAGTACTTC
-	TRBV7-9	-	TRBJ1-2	CASSDDSGYGYTF	TGTGCCAGCAGCGACGATAGTGGCTATGGCTACACCTTC
-	TRBV6-2/TRBV6-3	-	TRBJ2-7	CASKQTGTLIPYF	TGTGCCAGCAAACAAACCGGGACACTCATACCGTACTTC
-	TRBV12-3/TRBV12-4	-	TRBJ1-2	CASSGGDGYNYGYTF	TGTGCCAGCAGTGGCGGGGACGGGTACAACTATGGCTACACCTTC
-	TRBV3-1	-	TRBJ1-2	CASSQGGESYGYTF	TGTGCCAGCAGCCAAGGAGGGGAGAGCTATGGCTACACCTTC
-	TRBV7-3	-	TRBJ2-1	CASSPSLATSSYNEQFF	TGTGCCAGCAGCCCCTCGTTAGCCACTAGCTCCTACAATGAGCAGTTCTTC
few	TRBV4-3	TRBD1	TRBJ2-1	CASSPAGTGYYNEQFF	TGCGCCAGCAGCCCTGCCGGGACAGGGTACTACAATGAGCAGTTCTTC
-	TRBV28	-	TRBJ2-5	CAAKGTVYQETQYF	TGTGCCGCCAAGGGTACAGTGTACCAAGAGACCCAGTACTTC
-	TRBV29-1	-	TRBJ1-6	CSVEEARELALHF	TGCAGCGTTGAAGAGGCCAGGGAACTGGCCCTCCACTTT
few	TRBV28	-	TRBJ2-1	CASSLWDRSSYNEQFF	TGTGCCAGCAGTTTATGGGACCGCAGCTCCTACAATGAGCAGTTCTTC
few	TRBV7-2	TRBD2	TRBJ2-7	CASSLQPPSGVSYEQYF	TGTGCCAGCAGCCTCCAACCCCCTAGCGGGGTTTCCTACGAGCAGTACTTC
few	TRBV3-1	-	TRBJ1-1	CASSQDTGLNTEAFF	TGTGCCAGCAGCCAAGATACGGGATTGAACACTGAAGCTTTCTTT
-	TRBV5-1	-	TRBJ2-5	CASSPGTFQETQYF	TGCGCCAGCAGCCCCGGGACCTTTCAAGAGACCCAGTACTTC
-	TRBV6-5	TRBD1	TRBJ2-4	CASRPGQGARIQYF	TGTGCCAGCAGACCAGGACAGGGGGCGCGGATTCAGTACTTC
-	TRBV7-9	TRBD1	TRBJ2-7	CASSPTGANEQYF	TGTGCCAGCAGCCCGACAGGGGCGAACGAGCAGTACTTC
-	TRBV11-1	-	TRBJ2-7	CASSFVQGPSYEQYF	TGTGCCAGCAGCTTTGTCCAGGGGCCTTCCTACGAGCAGTACTTC
-	TRBV10-3	-	TRBJ2-3	CAISELSGVSTDTQYF	TGTGCCATCAGTGAGCTCTCTGGGGTGAGCACAGATACGCAGTATTTT
few	TRBV3-1	-	TRBJ2-1	CASSQAQTRNEQFF	TGTGCCAGCAGCCAAGCCCAGACCAGGAATGAGCAGTTCTTC
-	TRBV5-1	-	TRBJ2-7	CASSLRSGSGANYEQYF	TGCGCCAGCAGCTTGAGGTCTGGGTCGGGGGCAAACTACGAGCAGTACTTC
-	TRBV3-1	TRBD1	TRBJ1-6	CASSQERGGQGFYSPLHF	TGTGCCAGCAGCCAAGAAAGAGGTGGACAGGGGTTTTATTCACCCCTCCACTTT
-	TRBV7-9	-	TRBJ2-5	CASSAYRDTHTLYF	TGTGCCAGCAGCGCCTACCGGGACACCCATACTCTGTACTTC
few	TRBV5-1	-	TRBJ2-7	CASSLDINSYEQYF	TGCGCCAGCAGCTTGGACATAAACTCCTACGAGCAGTACTTC
few	TRBV20-1	-	TRBJ1-6	CSARVGTTASPLHF	TGCAGTGCTAGAGTGGGGACTACCGCGTCACCCCTCCACTTT
-	TRBV27	-	TRBJ2-5	CASSSLQEDEQYF	TGTGCCAGCAGCTCACTACAGGAGGATGAGCAGTACTTC
-	TRBV30	TRBD2	TRBJ2-5	CAGRERGQETQYF	TGTGCCGGGAGGGAGCGGGGACAAGAGACCCAGTACTTC
few	TRBV28	TRBD1	TRBJ2-1	CASIGTGYYNEQFF	TGTGCCAGCATCGGGACAGGGTATTACAATGAGCAGTTCTTC
-	TRBV28	-	TRBJ1-2	CASSYQGSGYTF	TGTGCCAGCAGTTATCAGGGGTCTGGCTACACCTTC
-	TRBV27	TRBD2	TRBJ2-1	CASSFGSGLSMDNEQFF	TGTGCCAGCAGTTTTGGTAGCGGGTTGAGCATGGACAATGAGCAGTTCTTC
few	TRBV5-1	TRBD1	TRBJ1-4	CASSSRQGQEKLFF	TGCGCCAGCAGCTCCAGACAGGGACAAGAAAAACTGTTTTTT
-	TRBV7-2	TRBD1	TRBJ2-3	CASRPPGTGVDTQYF	TGTGCCAGCAGACCTCCCGGGACAGGGGTAGATACGCAGTATTTT
-	TRBV2	-	TRBJ1-5	CASSLGQGVRQPQHF	TGTGCCAGCAGTCTCGGTCAGGGAGTAAGGCAGCCCCAGCATTTT
-	TRBV27	TRBD2	TRBJ2-3	CASSLSPSGSTDTQYF	TGTGCCAGCAGTTTATCGCCTAGCGGTAGCACAGATACGCAGTATTTT